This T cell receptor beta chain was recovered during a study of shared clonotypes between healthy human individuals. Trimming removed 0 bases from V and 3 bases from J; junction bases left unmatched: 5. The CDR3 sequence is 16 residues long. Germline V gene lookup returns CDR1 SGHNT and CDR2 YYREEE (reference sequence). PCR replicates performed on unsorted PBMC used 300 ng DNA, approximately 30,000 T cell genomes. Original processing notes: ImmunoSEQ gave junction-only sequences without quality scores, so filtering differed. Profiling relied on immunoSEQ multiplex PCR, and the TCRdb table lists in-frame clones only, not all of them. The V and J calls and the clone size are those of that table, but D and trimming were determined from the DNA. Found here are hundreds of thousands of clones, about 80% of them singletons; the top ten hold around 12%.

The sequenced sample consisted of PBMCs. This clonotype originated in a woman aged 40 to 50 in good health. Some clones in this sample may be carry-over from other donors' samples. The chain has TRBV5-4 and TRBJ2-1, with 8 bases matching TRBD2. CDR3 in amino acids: CASSLGSGSLYNEQFF. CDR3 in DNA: TGTGCCAGCAGCTTGGGGAGCGGGAGCCTCTACAATGAGCAGTTCTTC. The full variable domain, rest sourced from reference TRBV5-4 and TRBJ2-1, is ETGVTQSPTHLIKTRGQQVTLRCSSQSGHNTVSWYQQALGQGPQFIFQYYREEENGRGNFPPRFSGLQFPNYSSELNVNALELDDSALYLCASSLGSGSLYNEQFFGPGTRLTVL.